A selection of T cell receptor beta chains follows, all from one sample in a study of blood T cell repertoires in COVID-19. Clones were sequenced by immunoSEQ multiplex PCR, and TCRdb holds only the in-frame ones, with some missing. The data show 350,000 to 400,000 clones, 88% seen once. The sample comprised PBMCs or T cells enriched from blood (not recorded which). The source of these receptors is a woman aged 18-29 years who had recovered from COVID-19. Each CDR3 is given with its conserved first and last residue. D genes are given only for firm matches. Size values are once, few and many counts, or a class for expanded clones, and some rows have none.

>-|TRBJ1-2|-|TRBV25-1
CASSDSGLRANYGYTF
TGTGCCAGCAGTGATTCGGGACTGAGAGCTAACTATGGCTACACCTTC
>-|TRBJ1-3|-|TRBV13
CASSLYWSSSGNTIYF
TGTGCCAGCAGCCTCTACTGGTCTTCCTCTGGAAACACCATATATTTT
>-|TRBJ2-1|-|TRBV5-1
CASSLDRTANEQFF
TGCGCCAGCAGCTTGGACAGAACCGCCAATGAGCAGTTCTTC
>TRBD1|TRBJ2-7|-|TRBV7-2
CASSLEAGGYEQYF
TGTGCCAGCAGCTTAGAGGCAGGGGGCTACGAGCAGTACTTC
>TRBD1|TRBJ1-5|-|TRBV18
CASSPPRGQSNQPQHF
TGTGCCAGCTCACCACCGAGGGGGCAGAGCAATCAGCCCCAGCATTTT
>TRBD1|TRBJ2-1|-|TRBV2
CASSAYRGGNEQFF
TGTGCCAGCAGTGCTTACAGGGGTGGCAATGAGCAGTTCTTC
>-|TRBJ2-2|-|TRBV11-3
CASSPPGVADTGELFF
TGTGCCAGCAGCCCGCCAGGGGTGGCGGACACCGGGGAGCTGTTTTTT
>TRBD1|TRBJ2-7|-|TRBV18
CASSPPGSTGGSYEQYF
TGTGCCAGCTCACCGCCCGGTTCAACAGGGGGGTCCTACGAGCAGTACTTC
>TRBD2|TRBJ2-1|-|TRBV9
CASSVAGLAGGNSYNEQFF
TGTGCCAGCAGCGTAGCTGGACTAGCGGGGGGGAACTCCTACAATGAGCAGTTCTTC
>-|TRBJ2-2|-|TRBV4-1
CASSQGSSLPGELFF
TGCGCCAGCAGCCAAGGGTCGAGTCTCCCCGGGGAGCTGTTTTTT
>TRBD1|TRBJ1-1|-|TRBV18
CASSPLGGQGWGSETEAFF
TGTGCCAGCTCACCCCTGGGGGGACAGGGCTGGGGAAGTGAGACTGAAGCTTTCTTT
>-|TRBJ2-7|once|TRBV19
CASSVGRTAHYEQYF
TGTGCCAGTAGTGTGGGCCGTACAGCTCACTACGAGCAGTACTTC
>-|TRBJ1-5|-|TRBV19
CASSIVGNQPQHF
TGTGCCAGTAGTATAGTAGGCAATCAGCCCCAGCATTTT
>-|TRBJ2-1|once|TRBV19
CASSKGSNEQFF
TGTGCCAGTAGTAAAGGGAGCAATGAGCAGTTCTTC
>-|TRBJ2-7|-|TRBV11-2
CASSNVAVSYEQYF
TGTGCCAGCAGCAACGTAGCTGTGTCCTACGAGCAGTACTTC
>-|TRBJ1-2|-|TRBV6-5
CASSSDNDYGYTF
TGTGCCAGCAGTTCGGACAACGACTATGGCTACACCTTC
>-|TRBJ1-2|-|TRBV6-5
CASSAPAQASYGYTF
TGTGCCAGCAGCGCACCAGCACAGGCATCCTATGGCTACACCTTC
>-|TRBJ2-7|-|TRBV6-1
CASSGDSGGRLYEQYF
TGTGCCAGCAGTGGTGACTCCGGGGGGCGCCTCTACGAGCAGTACTTC
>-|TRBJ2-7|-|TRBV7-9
CASRDSGTYEQYF
TGTGCCAGCAGAGATTCAGGAACCTACGAGCAGTACTTC
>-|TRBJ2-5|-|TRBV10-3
CAISDFGGDETQYF
TGTGCCATCAGTGATTTCGGAGGGGATGAGACCCAGTACTTC
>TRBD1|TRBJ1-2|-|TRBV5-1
CASSLDVTGLNYGYTF
TGCGCCAGCAGCTTGGACGTGACAGGGCTTAACTATGGCTACACCTTC
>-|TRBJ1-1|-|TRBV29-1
CSVEDKAGLNTEAFF
TGCAGCGTTGAAGATAAGGCAGGGCTGAACACTGAAGCTTTCTTT